One sample yielded the 11 T cell receptor beta chains listed below, sequenced in a study of T cells in Graves' hyperthyroidism and ophthalmopathy (dated by TCRdb to about 2019). The library was made by multiplex PCR. TCRdb lists the instrument as Illumina HiSeq 2000. The TCR beta CDR3 regions were amplified from RNA transcripts. A first-round RT-PCR of the TCR CDR3 used the HTBI primer set with the Qiagen OneStep RT-PCR kit. Using fastp at Q25 and MiXCR, TCRdb reprocessed the public reads and kept productive beta chains. Every distinct CDR3 protein forms one entry, paired with its most common genes and DNA. Present in this sample are some 800,000 distinct CDR3 sequences, roughly 40% of which were seen just once. About 9% of the sample belongs to the ten largest clones. The specimen was blood. The origin of the receptors is a man between 18 and 29 years old with Graves' hyperthyroidism.

There are many counts of this clonotype. The V gene is TRBV7-8, the J gene TRBJ2-2, with 8 bases matching TRBD1. V was clipped by 5 bases and J by 3 bases; unmatched bases: 5. Germline values: CDR1 SGHVS, CDR2 FQNEAQ. The CDR3 spans 15 residues. The CDR3 loop is CASSARTGHTGELFF. CDR3 DNA sequence: TGTGCCAGCAGCGCCCGGACAGGGCACACCGGGGAGCTGTTTTTT.

This clonotype was counted only a few times. The rearrangement links TRBV6-1 to TRBJ1-1; D gene ambiguous. The V end lost 2 bases, the J end lost 7 bases, and 11 bases lay between the germline ends. Germline V gene data show CDR1 as MNHNS and CDR2 as SASEGT. The length of the CDR3 is 13 residues. This CDR3 is CASSESWLGEAFF. In DNA form, the CDR3 reads TGTGCCAGCAGTGAATCATGGTTGGGTGAAGCTTTCTTT.

This clonotype has just a few counts. The chain links TRBV5-6 to TRBJ1-5; 8 bases agree with TRBD1. Losses at the gene ends were 0 bases for V and 9 bases for J; bases not matched to a gene: 2. Germline CDR1 SGHDT, CDR2 YYEEEE. This CDR3 has 13 residues. In DNA form, the CDR3 reads TGTGCCAGCAGCTTGGACAGGGGGGGGCCCCAGCATTTT. It translates to CASSLDRGGPQHF.

This rearrangement joins TRBV15 to TRBJ1-1; D is unclear. From germline, CDR1 is LNHNV and CDR2 YYDKDF (reference sequence). V gave up 3 bases and J gave up 11 bases, with 16 bases separating them. The CDR3 totals 13 residues. In DNA form, the CDR3 reads TGTGCCACCAGCAGCCCCCCCGGGCGGCCGGCTTTCTTT. It encodes CATSSPPGRPAFF.

In this sample, this clonotype turned up many times. CDR3 residues: CAISGGDSNSPLHF. The CDR3 DNA reads as TGTGCCATCAGTGGTGGGGACAGTAATTCACCCCTCCACTTT. The gene calls are TRBV10-3 and TRBJ1-6; 7 positions match TRBD1. J gave up 6 bases and V 4 bases, and 3 bases lay outside the gene matches. Germline CDR1 ENHRY, CDR2 SYGVKD. The CDR3 loop spans 14 amino acids.

The chain couples TRBV20-1 to TRBJ1-1; D gene ambiguous. The germline V gene encodes CDR1 DFQATT and CDR2 SNEGSKA (reference sequence). V was clipped by 3 bases and J by 11 bases, with 19 bases between them. This CDR3 comprises 13 residues. This CDR3 is CSASTPGDCRAFF. CDR3 in DNA: TGCAGTGCTAGCACGCCGGGCGACTGTAGGGCTTTCTTT.

The chain has TRBV11-2 and TRBJ2-7; 11 bases map to TRBD2. The CDR3 consists of 16 residues. Per germline, CDR1 SGHAT and CDR2 FQNNGV. V was pared by 5 bases and J by 7 bases, with 13 bases of the junction left unmatched. The CDR3 reads CASSQDRPSGGLEQYF. The CDR3 DNA follows: TGTGCCAGCAGCCAAGATCGTCCTAGCGGGGGGTTAGAGCAGTACTTC.

This clonotype was seen many times. CDR3 amino acids: CSASRGGQMETQYF. CDR3 in DNA: TGCAGTGCTAGCCGAGGCGGTCAGATGGAGACCCAGTACTTC. This rearrangement joins TRBV20-1 to TRBJ2-5, with D unresolved. Germline V lookup: CDR1 DFQATT, CDR2 SNEGSKA (reference sequence). Trimming cost V 3 bases and J 5 bases, with 16 bases left between them. This CDR3 is built from 14 residues.

V and J are TRBV7-2 and TRBJ1-3; D is uncertain. Germline V gene sequence: CDR1 SGHTA, CDR2 FQGNSA. There are 14 residues in the CDR3. V lost 4 bases, J lost 3 bases, and 10 bases lay in between. This chain's CDR3 is CASSSLGYGNTIYF. The CDR3 region has the DNA TGTGCCAGCAGCTCTCTGGGATATGGAAACACCATATATTTT.

This clonotype came up many times. This sequence joins TRBV9 and TRBJ1-5; TRBD1 might be the D (5 bases). Germline V gene data show CDR1 as SGDLS and CDR2 as YYNGEE. V was cut by 4 bases and J by 6 bases, with 17 bases left in between. The CDR3 is 15 amino acids. This CDR3 reads CASSPGWVGVQPQHF. As DNA, the CDR3 is TGTGCCAGCAGCCCCGGCTGGGTAGGGGTTCAGCCCCAGCATTTT.

This chain joins TRBV2 and TRBJ2-5; D possibly corresponds to TRBD1 (5 bases). Trimming removed 6 bases at V and 2 bases at J, with 16 bases between. Germline V gene lookup returns CDR1 SNHLY and CDR2 FYNNEI. The CDR3 runs 15 residues. DNA of the CDR3: TGTGCCAGCAGCGTCGAAGGCCCAGGGCAAGAGACCCAGTACTTC. Its translation: CASSVEGPGQETQYF.